This T cell receptor (beta chain) was captured by sequencing in a study of T-cell memory formation after mild COVID-19. Researchers used 5'RACE with constant-segment primers to make TCR alpha and TCR beta cDNA libraries that carry sample barcodes and UMIs. TCRdb processed the 5' RACE reads anew with MiXCR; each CDR3 protein has one entry. The table has 380,000 or so distinct CDR3 sequences, around 14% seen once. Looked up from germline, CDR1 is SGHVS and CDR2 is FQNEAQ. There are 20 residues in the CDR3. J was trimmed by 7 bases and V by 5 bases; bases with no gene match: 24. The material sequenced was PBMCs or a T cell subset sorted from them (not recorded which). V is TRBV7-8 and J is TRBJ1-4; 8 nucleotides match TRBD1. The sequence was collected from a man younger than 35 who had mild COVID-19 (a few samples of this study predate the infection). Cell type and time point are not known. CDR3 coding DNA: TGTGCCAGCAGCCGTAAAAAGGACAGGGTCAGGAGACAGGGAGCTGAAAAACTGTTTTTT. This gives the protein CASSRKKDRVRRQGAEKLFF.